This T cell receptor beta chain was recorded in a study of high-grade serous ovarian cancer treatment subgroups. General study findings and limits: TCR clonal relatedness correlated positively with neoantigen level.

Tumor samples were obtained before definitive surgery or chemotherapy. This table comes from immunoSEQ multiplex PCR, and its TCRdb copy is limited to in-frame clones, with some not included. The sample lists a few thousand clones, more than 70% seen once, with about 6% in the top ten. To note about this clone: Its antigen remains unidentified.

Looked up from germline, CDR1 is GTSNPN and CDR2 is SVGIG (reference sequence). This CDR3 has 13 residues. The TCR comes from a human donor with high-grade serous ovarian cancer. Sequencing input: tumor tissue. The chain couples TRBV30 to TRBJ1-2; a possible D gene is TRBD1 (6 bases). The CDR3 spells CALEAGGPNGYTF. CDR3 DNA: TGTGCTTTGGAGGCGGGGGGCCCCAATGGCTACACCTTC. The full variable domain, completed using reference TRBV30 and TRBJ1-2, is SQTIHQWPATLVQPVGSPLSLECTVEGTSNPNLYWYRQAAGRGLQLLFYSVGIGQISSEVPQNLSASRPQDRQFILSSKKLLLSDSGFYLCALEAGGPNGYTFGSGTRLTVV.